Listed here is a single T cell receptor (beta chain). Antigen specificity is unknown. The data stem from a study of memory CD4+ T cells and cytomegalovirus serostatus. Original processing notes: After removing out-of-frame reads, 2,204,828 distinct TCRbeta sequences remained. Here immunoSEQ multiplex PCR was the method, and the copy in TCRdb shows in-frame clones only, minus some. For V, J and clone size, that table is used; D and trimming come from the DNA. Here the sample spans around 60,000 clones, approximately 77% being singletons. The CDR3 totals 15 residues. The V gene lost 6 bases and the J gene lost 1 base, with 14 bases spanning the gap. Germline CDR1 reads SGHAT; CDR2 reads FQDESV (reference sequence). General study findings and limits: Each of approximately 73 CMV-associated TCRbeta sequences occurred in one to five individuals.

The sort gate was single viable CD3+CD4+CD8-CD45RO+ cells for memory CD4+ T cells. CD4+ T cells were isolated by positive magnetic selection. The specimen was memory CD4+ T cells from blood. This sequence was found in an adult in good health and CMV-seronegative. Some clones in this sample may be carry-over from other donors' samples. The rearrangement joins TRBV11-1 to TRBJ2-3; D possibly corresponds to TRBD2 (5 bases). CDR3: CASSQGRDRTDTQYF. CDR3 in DNA: TGTGCCAGCAGTCAAGGACGGGATCGCACAGATACGCAGTATTTT. Full variable domain (outside the CDR3, taken from reference TRBV11-1 and TRBJ2-3): EAEVAQSPRYKITEKSQAVAFWCDPISGHATLYWYRQILGQGPELLVQFQDESVVDDSQLPKDRFSAERLKGVDSTLKIQPAELGDSAMYLCASSQGRDRTDTQYFGPGTRLTVL.